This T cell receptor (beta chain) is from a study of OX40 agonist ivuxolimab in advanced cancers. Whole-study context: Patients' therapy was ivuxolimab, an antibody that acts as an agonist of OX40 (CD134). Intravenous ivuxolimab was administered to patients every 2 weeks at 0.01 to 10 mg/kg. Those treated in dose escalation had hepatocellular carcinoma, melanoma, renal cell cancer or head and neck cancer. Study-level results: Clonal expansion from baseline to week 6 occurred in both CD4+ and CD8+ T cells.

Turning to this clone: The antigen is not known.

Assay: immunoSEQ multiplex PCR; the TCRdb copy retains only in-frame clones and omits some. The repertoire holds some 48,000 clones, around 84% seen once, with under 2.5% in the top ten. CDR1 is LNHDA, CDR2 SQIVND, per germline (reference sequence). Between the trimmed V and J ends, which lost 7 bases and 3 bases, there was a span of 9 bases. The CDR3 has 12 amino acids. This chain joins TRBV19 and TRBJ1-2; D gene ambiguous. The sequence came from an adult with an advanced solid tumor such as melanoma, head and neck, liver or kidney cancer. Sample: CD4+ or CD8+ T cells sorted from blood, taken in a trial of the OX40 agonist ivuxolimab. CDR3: CASTGLHYGYTF. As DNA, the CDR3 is TGTGCCAGTACCGGGTTACACTATGGCTACACCTTC.